The entry that follows covers one T cell receptor (beta chain) sequence. The repertoire was sequenced with immunoSEQ multiplex PCR; TCRdb's copy has only in-frame clones and lacks some. The sample lists 100,000 or so clones, around 92% occurring once. This sample stems from a study of T cell changes during pregnancy in multiple sclerosis. This CDR3 is 16 amino acids long. Germline V gene sequence: CDR1 SGHDT, CDR2 YYEEEE. With V trimmed by 0 bases and J by 5 bases, 6 bases remained unmatched. Sequencing used peripheral blood, obtained before pregnancy. This chain uses TRBV5-6 with TRBJ2-7; 12 bases agree with TRBD2. This sequence originates from a female donor with multiple sclerosis, enrolled in a pregnancy study. As DNA, the CDR3 is TGTGCCAGCAGCTTGGAGGTCGGACTAGCGGGACACGAGCAGTACTTC. It codes for CASSLEVGLAGHEQYF.